This TCR beta chain was obtained from a study of breast tumors, draining lymph nodes, adjacent tissues. V shed 5 bases and J 7 bases; nucleotides not matched to a gene: 8. Germline CDR1 is SGDLS and CDR2 is YYNGEE. This CDR3 contains 17 residues. Samples came from axillary lymph nodes draining the breast cancer. Findings and caveats of the study: Tumor T cell lymph node origin was a supported hypothesis, not proven.

At least ten counts were recorded for this clonotype. Its antigen is still unknown. From the multiplex PCR reads, TCRdb called clonotypes with MiXCR, one entry per CDR3 protein. The sample lists hundreds of thousands of distinct CDR3 sequences; 32% were seen once. The sequence was obtained from a female donor with breast cancer. Some clones in this sample may be carry-over from other donors' samples. The chain joins TRBV9 to TRBJ2-2; 16 bases are shared with TRBD2. The sample was axillary lymph node tissue. CDR3 coding DNA: TGTGCCAGCAGACCGGGACTAGCGGGAGGGCCGGTCGGGGAGCTGTTTTTT. This gives the protein CASRPGLAGGPVGELFF. The entire variable domain, with the rest obtained from reference TRBV9 and TRBJ2-2, is as follows: DSGVTQTPKHLITATGQRVTLRCSPRSGDLSVYWYQQSLDQGLQFLIQYYNGEERAKGNILERFSAQQFPDLHSELNLSSLELGDSALYFCASRPGLAGGPVGELFFGEGSRLTVL.